The 12 T cell receptor beta chains reported below all come from one sample, sequenced in a study of T cell repertoires in cytomegalovirus infection. TCRdb reprocessed the reads via MiXCR and lists one record per CDR3 protein. The sample carries under 150,000 distinct CDR3 sequences, approximately 9.2% recorded once. The sequenced sample was PBMCs. These TCRs come from a human donor in good health (CMV status not recorded). Some clones in this sample may be carry-over from other donors' samples.

This clonotype has more than one count but fewer than ten. The chain carries TRBV2 and TRBJ1-6; D not resolved. Trimming left V 8 bases short and J 5 bases short, with 13 bases between. The length of the CDR3 is 14 residues. In germline, CDR1 is SNHLY, CDR2 FYNNEI. CDR3 sequence reads: CASGHSVNNSPLHF. The CDR3 nucleotides are TGTGCCAGCGGTCACAGTGTGAATAATTCACCCCTCCACTTT.

The chain recombines TRBV5-1 with TRBJ1-5, with 11 bases matching TRBD1. After removal of 0 bases from V and 4 bases from J, the junction contained 3 bases not matched to a gene. Germline V gene data show CDR1 as SGHRS and CDR2 as YFSETQ. The CDR3 loop spans 16 amino acids. CDR3: CASSLAGTGGNQPQHF. As DNA, the CDR3 is TGCGCCAGCAGCTTGGCCGGGACAGGGGGTAATCAGCCCCAGCATTTT.

About this clonotype itself: Given a much more abundant clone one base away, this may be a read error. The conserved closing phenylalanine or tryptophan is absent in this CDR3, likely reflecting a read error. The chain is built from TRBV7-9 and TRBJ1-2, with a possible D match to TRBD1 (5 bases). CDR1 is SEHNR and CDR2 is FQNEAQ in the germline V gene (reference sequence). This CDR3 is built from 14 residues. The V end lost 6 bases, the J end lost 7 bases, and 18 bases lay between the germline ends. The chain's CDR3 is CASSWDEGAFGYTV. Here the CDR3 DNA reads TGTGCCAGCAGTTGGGATGAAGGGGCGTTTGGCTACACCGTC.

This clonotype was seen at least ten times. This rearrangement joins TRBV7-2 to TRBJ2-5; TRBD2 matches 11 bases. After removal of 7 bases from V and 5 bases from J, the junction contained 15 bases not matched to a gene. This CDR3 contains 17 residues. Per the germline V gene, CDR1 is SGHTA and CDR2 is FQGNSA. CDR3 nucleotides: TGTGCCAGCACCAAACCGATAGCGGGGGGGCCTGGGGAGACCCAGTACTTC. Protein sequence: CASTKPIAGGPGETQYF.

This clonotype was picked up many times. The chain couples TRBV5-4 to TRBJ2-2; D unclear. V gave up 4 bases and J gave up 6 bases, with 13 bases separating them. From germline, CDR1 is SGHNT and CDR2 YYREEE (reference sequence). CDR3 length equals 14 residues. CDR3 amino acids: CASSARRLSGELFF. The CDR3 bases are TGTGCCAGCAGCGCTCGACGACTGTCCGGGGAGCTGTTTTTT.

At least ten counts were recorded for this clonotype. The gene calls are TRBV11-2 and TRBJ1-2; D unresolved. Trimming left V 2 bases short and J 8 bases short, with 12 bases between. The germline CDR1 and CDR2 sequences are SGHAT and FQNNGV. This CDR3 spans 13 amino acids. DNA of the CDR3: TGTGCCAGCAGCTTATCCCAGGAGGGAGGCTACACCTTC. Translated, it gives CASSLSQEGGYTF.

There are many counts of this clonotype. The chain employs TRBV28 and TRBJ1-5; D not certain. V lost 6 bases and J 0 bases, leaving 15 bases between the germline ends. This CDR3 is built from 16 residues. The germline gives CDR1 MDHEN, CDR2 SYDVKM. The CDR3 DNA is TGTGCCAGCAGCCCCACCGTGGGGAATAGCAATCAGCCCCAGCATTTT. Encoded protein: CASSPTVGNSNQPQHF. Full variable domain (remainder filled in from reference TRBV28 and TRBJ1-5): DVKVTQSSRYLVKRTGEKVFLECVQDMDHENMFWYRQDPGLGLRLIYFSYDVKMKEKGDIPEGYSVSREKKERFSLILESASTNQTSMYLCASSPTVGNSNQPQHFGDGTRLSIL.

With respect to this clonotype: An end of the junction differs from the germline gene, which may be a read error. V and J are TRBV25-1 and TRBJ1-2; D gene unclear. Germline values: CDR1 MGHDK, CDR2 SYGVNS. This CDR3 is built from 11 residues. This CDR3 is CTSSVGAGYTF. In nucleotides, the CDR3 is TGTACCAGCAGTGTGGGAGCGGGCTACACCTTC.

This clonotype was counted ten times or more. This chain links TRBV7-2 with TRBJ1-5; D gene ambiguous. Germline CDR1 SGHTA, CDR2 FQGNSA. V lost 3 bases, J lost 3 bases, and 6 bases lay in between. The CDR3 has 13 residues. The CDR3 spells CASSFGDNQPQHF. CDR3 DNA: TGTGCCAGCAGCTTCGGGGACAATCAGCCCCAGCATTTT.

This clonotype appeared many times. The chain employs TRBV6-2 or TRBV6-3 and TRBJ2-6; D is undetermined. From germline, CDR1 is MNHEY and CDR2 SVGEGT. This CDR3 comprises 16 residues. The V end was cut by 2 bases, the J end by 5 bases, with 13 bases between. The CDR3 sequence is CASSYDSANRANVLTF. DNA of the CDR3: TGTGCCAGCAGTTACGACTCGGCGAACAGGGCCAACGTCCTGACTTTC.

Many counts were recorded for this clonotype. This chain links TRBV28 with TRBJ1-1; D unresolved. V lost 6 bases, J lost 5 bases, and 13 bases lay in between. The CDR3 contains 13 residues. Germline V lookup: CDR1 MDHEN, CDR2 SYDVKM. The CDR3: CASRPDPVTEAFF. CDR3 sequence (DNA): TGTGCCAGCAGACCGGACCCCGTGACTGAAGCTTTCTTT. The full variable domain, rest sourced from reference TRBV28 and TRBJ1-1, is DVKVTQSSRYLVKRTGEKVFLECVQDMDHENMFWYRQDPGLGLRLIYFSYDVKMKEKGDIPEGYSVSREKKERFSLILESASTNQTSMYLCASRPDPVTEAFFGQGTRLTVV.

This clonotype was counted a few times. The chain carries TRBV20-1 and TRBJ2-1; D uncertain. The CDR3 is 11 residues long. Trimming shortened V by 6 bases and J by 8 bases, and 11 bases separated the two germline ends. Germline loops: CDR1 DFQATT, CDR2 SNEGSKA (reference sequence). Here the CDR3 reads CSAASQDEQFF. Here the CDR3 DNA reads TGCAGTGCCGCCTCCCAGGATGAGCAGTTCTTC.